The rows below give T cell receptor beta chains drawn from one sample of a study of T-cell memory formation after mild COVID-19. MiXCR, run by TCRdb on the 5' RACE reads, gives a single entry per CDR3 protein. Of about 160,000 distinct CDR3 sequences listed, roughly 31% are singletons. The sequencing sample was made of PBMCs or a T cell subset sorted from them (not recorded which). The origin of the receptors is an adult woman who had mild COVID-19 (a few samples of this study predate the infection). Cell type and time point are not known. Both conserved end residues are part of each CDR3. The order of the fields is J gene, V gene, CDR3 protein.

>TRBJ1-5|TRBV24-1
CATSDGERPQHF
>TRBJ2-1|TRBV23-1
CASILAGSYNEQFF
>TRBJ2-7|TRBV20-1
CSASRQGATRSGEQYF
>TRBJ1-3|TRBV7-9
CASSYGTGIGNTIYF
>TRBJ2-7|TRBV20-1
CSARTSLYEQYF
>TRBJ2-3|TRBV9
CASSVGLSGGSTDTQYF
>TRBJ2-5|TRBV7-9
CASSLGGFQETQYF
>TRBJ2-1|TRBV12-3/TRBV12-4
CASSPRPAYNEQFF
>TRBJ2-1|TRBV2
CASSLPTGTGPLEQFF
>TRBJ2-5|TRBV6-1
CASSELAGEPGETQYF
>TRBJ2-7|TRBV6-2/TRBV6-3
CASRWPGYEQYF
>TRBJ2-7|TRBV5-4
CASSNRGEQYF
>TRBJ2-1|TRBV9
CASSVDPSVNYNEQFF
>TRBJ2-7|TRBV12-5
CASVLSGGIDEQYF
>TRBJ2-7|TRBV13
CASSLRLQTAVSYEQYF
>TRBJ1-5|TRBV4-1
CASSQDPAANQPQHF
>TRBJ1-1|TRBV5-6
CASSPGHNEAFF
>TRBJ2-5|TRBV6-5
CASSYTHGETQYF
>TRBJ1-4|TRBV7-9
CASSPDRVIAELFF
>TRBJ1-1|TRBV7-2
CASSSGQWATEAFF
>TRBJ2-7|TRBV12-3/TRBV12-4
CASSFHRGPQYF
>TRBJ2-1|TRBV5-1
CASSLVAGVEQFF
>TRBJ2-4|TRBV6-6
CASSYSTGAGNIQYF
>TRBJ2-5|TRBV7-9
CASNNWDSAGSRETQYF
>TRBJ2-2|TRBV29-1
CSVEPGVTGELFF
>TRBJ2-7|TRBV3-1
CASSQELLAGYEQYF
>TRBJ1-1|TRBV29-1
CSVPSPVRQHTEAFF
>TRBJ1-1|TRBV27
CASSHSTGSNTEAFF
>TRBJ2-7|TRBV20-1
CSAAGTGGYLYEQYF
>TRBJ2-7|TRBV5-1
CASRSSGTDSYEQYF
>TRBJ2-1|TRBV2
CASVTSGAYNEQFF
>TRBJ2-7|TRBV4-1
CASSQEARGTYEQYF
>TRBJ2-7|TRBV4-1
CASSLRDGTYEQYF